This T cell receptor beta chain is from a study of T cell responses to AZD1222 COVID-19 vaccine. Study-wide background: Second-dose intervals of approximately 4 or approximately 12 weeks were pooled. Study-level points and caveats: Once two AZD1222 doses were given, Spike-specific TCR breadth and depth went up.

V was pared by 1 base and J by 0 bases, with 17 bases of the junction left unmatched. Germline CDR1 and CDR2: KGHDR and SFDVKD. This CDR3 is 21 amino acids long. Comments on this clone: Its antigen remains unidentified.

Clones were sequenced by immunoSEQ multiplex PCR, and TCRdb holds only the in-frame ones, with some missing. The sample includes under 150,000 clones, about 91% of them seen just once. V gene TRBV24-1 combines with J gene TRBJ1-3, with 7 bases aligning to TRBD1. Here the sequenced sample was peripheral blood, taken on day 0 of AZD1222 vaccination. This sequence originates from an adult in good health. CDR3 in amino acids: CATSDFPLITRQGHSGNTIYF. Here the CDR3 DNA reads TGTGCCACCAGTGATTTTCCTCTAATAACTCGACAGGGCCACTCTGGAAACACCATATATTTT.